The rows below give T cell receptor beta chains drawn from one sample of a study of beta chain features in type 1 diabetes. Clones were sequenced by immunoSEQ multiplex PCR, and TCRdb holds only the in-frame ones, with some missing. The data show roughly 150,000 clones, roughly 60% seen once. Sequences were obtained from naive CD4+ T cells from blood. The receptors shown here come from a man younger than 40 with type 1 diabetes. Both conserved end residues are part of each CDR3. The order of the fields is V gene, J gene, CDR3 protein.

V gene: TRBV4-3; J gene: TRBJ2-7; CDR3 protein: CASSQAQRDYEQYF
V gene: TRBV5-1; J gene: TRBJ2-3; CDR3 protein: CASSLGYFPIKPSTDTQYF
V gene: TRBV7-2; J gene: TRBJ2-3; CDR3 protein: CASSLIWLAADTQYF
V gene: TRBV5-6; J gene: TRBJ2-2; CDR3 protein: CASSPGTPTGELFF
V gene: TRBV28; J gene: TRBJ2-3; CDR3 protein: CASSTPSTFDADTQYF
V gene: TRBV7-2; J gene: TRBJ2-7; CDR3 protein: CASSLKESYEQYF
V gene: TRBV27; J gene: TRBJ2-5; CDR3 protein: CASSSRGETQYF
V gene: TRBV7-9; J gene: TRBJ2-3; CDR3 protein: CASSARVADTQYF
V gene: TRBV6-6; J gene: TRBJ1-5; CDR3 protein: CASSHQPQHF
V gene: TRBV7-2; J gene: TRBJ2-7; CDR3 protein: CASGRATGSYEQYF
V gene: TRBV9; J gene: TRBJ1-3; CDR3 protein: CASSPESSSGNTIYF
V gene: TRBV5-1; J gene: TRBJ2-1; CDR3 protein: CASSYRTSDNEQFF
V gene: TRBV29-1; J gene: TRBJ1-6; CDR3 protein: CSVGTGSNNSPLHF
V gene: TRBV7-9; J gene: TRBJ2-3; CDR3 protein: CASSLARDTQYF
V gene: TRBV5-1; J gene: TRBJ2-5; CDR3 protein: CASSAVLGQETQYF
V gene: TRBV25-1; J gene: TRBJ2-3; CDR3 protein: CASSEGASREPSTDTQYF
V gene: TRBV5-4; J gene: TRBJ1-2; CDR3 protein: CASSDRELDGYTF
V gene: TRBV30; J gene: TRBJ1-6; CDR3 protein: CAWSVQVYNSPLHF
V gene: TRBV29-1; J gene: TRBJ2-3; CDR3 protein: CSVVRTDTQYF
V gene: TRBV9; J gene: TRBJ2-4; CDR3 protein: CASSVGTSQTNIQYF
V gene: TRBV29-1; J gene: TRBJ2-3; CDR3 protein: CSVVVAADTQYF
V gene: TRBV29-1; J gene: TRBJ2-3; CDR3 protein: CSVAAPADTQYF
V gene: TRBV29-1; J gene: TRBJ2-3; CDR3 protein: CSVLRGTTDTQYF
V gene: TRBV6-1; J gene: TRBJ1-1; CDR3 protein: CASSERLGIKKPEAFF
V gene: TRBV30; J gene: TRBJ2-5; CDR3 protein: CAWGWETQYF
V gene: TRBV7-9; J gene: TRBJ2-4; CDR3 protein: CASSDGAEGAKNIQYF
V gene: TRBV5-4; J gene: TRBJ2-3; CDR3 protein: CASSYSYTDTQYF
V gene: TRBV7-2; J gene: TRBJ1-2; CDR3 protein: CASSFRGDYGYTF
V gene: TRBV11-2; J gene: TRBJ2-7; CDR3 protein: CASSLDRSVEQYF
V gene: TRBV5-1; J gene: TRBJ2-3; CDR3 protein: CASSGPPSDTQYF
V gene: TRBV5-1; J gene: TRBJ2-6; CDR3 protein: CASSLDPSGANVLTF
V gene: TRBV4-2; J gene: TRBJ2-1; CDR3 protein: CASSPGWTSLNEQFF
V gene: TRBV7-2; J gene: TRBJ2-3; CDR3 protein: CASAWDTDTQYF
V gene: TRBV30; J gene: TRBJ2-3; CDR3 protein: CAWSRRLADTQYF
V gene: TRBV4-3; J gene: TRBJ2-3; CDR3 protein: CASSQELHLDTQYF
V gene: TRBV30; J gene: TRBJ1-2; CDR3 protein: CAWSQDSTPNYGYTF
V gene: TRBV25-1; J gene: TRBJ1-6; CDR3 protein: CASSGRTGNSPLHF
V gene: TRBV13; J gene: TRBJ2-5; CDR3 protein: CASSQPPETQYF
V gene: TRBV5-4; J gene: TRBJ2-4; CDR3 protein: CASSQGLAGENIQYF
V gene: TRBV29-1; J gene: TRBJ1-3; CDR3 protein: CSVERGEGNTIYF
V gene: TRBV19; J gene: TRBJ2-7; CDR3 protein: CASRNSYEQYF
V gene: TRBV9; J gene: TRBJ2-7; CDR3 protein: CASSVKQGASYEQYF
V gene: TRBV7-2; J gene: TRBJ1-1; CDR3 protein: CASSFQGNTEAFF
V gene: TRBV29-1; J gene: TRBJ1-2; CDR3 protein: CSVIDRILNYGYTF
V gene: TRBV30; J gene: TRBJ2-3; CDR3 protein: CAWSVLGVSTDTQYF
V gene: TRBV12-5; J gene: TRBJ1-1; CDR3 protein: CASGSQGATEAFF